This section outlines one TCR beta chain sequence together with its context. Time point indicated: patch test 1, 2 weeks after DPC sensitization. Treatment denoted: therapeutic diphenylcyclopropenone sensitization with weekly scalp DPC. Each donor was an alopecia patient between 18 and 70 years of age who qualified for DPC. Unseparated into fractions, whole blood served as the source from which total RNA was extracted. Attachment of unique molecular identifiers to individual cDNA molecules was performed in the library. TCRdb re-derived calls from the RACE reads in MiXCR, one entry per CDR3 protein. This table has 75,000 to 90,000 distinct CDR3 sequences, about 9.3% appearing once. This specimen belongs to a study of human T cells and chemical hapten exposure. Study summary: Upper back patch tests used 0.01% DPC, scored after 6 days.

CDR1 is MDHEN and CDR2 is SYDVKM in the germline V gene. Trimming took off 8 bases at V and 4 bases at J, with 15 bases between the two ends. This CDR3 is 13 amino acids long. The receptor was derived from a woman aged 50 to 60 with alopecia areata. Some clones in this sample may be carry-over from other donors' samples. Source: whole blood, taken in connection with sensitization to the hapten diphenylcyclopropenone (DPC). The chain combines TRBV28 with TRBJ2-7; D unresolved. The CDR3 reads CASGTPRSYEQYF. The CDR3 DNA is TGTGCCAGCGGAACCCCCAGGAGTTACGAGCAGTACTTC.